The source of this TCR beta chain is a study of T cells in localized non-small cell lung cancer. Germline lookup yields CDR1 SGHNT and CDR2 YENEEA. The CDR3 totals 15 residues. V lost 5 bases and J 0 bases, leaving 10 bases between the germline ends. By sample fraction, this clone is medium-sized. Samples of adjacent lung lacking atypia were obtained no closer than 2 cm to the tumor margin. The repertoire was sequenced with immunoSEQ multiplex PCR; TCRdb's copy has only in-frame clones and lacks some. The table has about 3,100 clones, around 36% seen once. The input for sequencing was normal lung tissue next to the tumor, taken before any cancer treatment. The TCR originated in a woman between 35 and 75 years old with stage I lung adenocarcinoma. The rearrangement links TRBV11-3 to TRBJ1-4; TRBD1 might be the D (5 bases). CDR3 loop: CASSLTGPTNEKLFF. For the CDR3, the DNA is TGTGCCAGCAGCCTTACGGGACCAACTAATGAAAAACTGTTTTTT.